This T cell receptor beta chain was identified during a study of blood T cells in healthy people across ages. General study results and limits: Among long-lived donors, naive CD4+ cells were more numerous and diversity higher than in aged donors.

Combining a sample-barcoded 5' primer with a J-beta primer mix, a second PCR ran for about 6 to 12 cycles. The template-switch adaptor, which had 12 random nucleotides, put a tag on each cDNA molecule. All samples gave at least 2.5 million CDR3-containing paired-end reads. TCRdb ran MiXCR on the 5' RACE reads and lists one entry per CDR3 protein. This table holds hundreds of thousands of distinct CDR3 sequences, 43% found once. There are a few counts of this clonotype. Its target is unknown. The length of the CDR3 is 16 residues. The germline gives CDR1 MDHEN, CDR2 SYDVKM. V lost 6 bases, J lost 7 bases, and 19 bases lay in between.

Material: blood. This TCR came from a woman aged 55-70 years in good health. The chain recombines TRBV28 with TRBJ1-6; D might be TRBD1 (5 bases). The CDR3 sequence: CASSFLRGGSNSPLHF. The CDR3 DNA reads TGTGCCAGCAGCTTTCTCCGCGGGGGTTCAAATTCACCCCTCCACTTT.